This entry lists 5 T cell receptor beta chains sequenced from one sample in a study of Ad26.COV2.S vaccination and SARS-CoV-2 variants. Repertoires were generated with immunoSEQ multiplex PCR, while TCRdb's copy carries only in-frame clones and drops some. This sample carries around 450,000 clones, 75% to 90% of them seen once, and the ten largest clones take roughly 2.5%. Treatment meaning: around 19 received Ad26.COV2.S at low or high dose, single or two shots; roughly 5 received placebo; per-sample allocation not given. Following the first vaccine or placebo injection, samples were taken on day 63. Sequencing used peripheral blood, obtained in a trial of Ad26.COV2.S vaccine versus placebo. The receptors shown here come from a person between 18 and 65 years old who received the Ad26.COV2.S COVID-19 vaccine or a placebo.

The V and J genes are TRBV3-1 (or the pseudogene TRBV3-2) and TRBJ2-7; 8 positions match TRBD1. Unmatched junction bases numbered 5, after V lost 4 bases and J lost 0 bases. The CDR3 totals 15 residues. Germline V gene data show CDR1 as LGHDT and CDR2 as YNNKEL (reference sequence). The CDR3 DNA sequence: TGTGCCAGCAGCCGACAGGGGCTAGGCTCCTACGAGCAGTACTTC. Amino acid sequence: CASSRQGLGSYEQYF.

The chain is built from TRBV20-1 and TRBJ1-4, with a possible D match to TRBD1 (5 bases). The ends were cut back, 3 bases at V and 8 bases at J, with 13 bases in the middle. This CDR3 spans 13 amino acids. Germline-derived CDR1 and CDR2 are DFQATT and SNEGSKA (reference sequence). The CDR3 here is CSASADTYEKLFF. As DNA, the CDR3 is TGCAGTGCTAGTGCGGACACCTACGAAAAACTGTTTTTT.

This chain uses TRBV5-1 with TRBJ2-2; TRBD2 matches 7 bases. J lost 1 base, V lost 1 base, and 4 bases had no gene match. Germline CDR1 SGHRS, CDR2 YFSETQ. The CDR3 length is 16 residues. In DNA form, the CDR3 reads TGCGCCAGCAGCTTGTTGGGAGGGGTGAACACCGGGGAGCTGTTTTTT. This translates into CASSLLGGVNTGELFF.

The genes are TRBV7-2 and TRBJ2-5; unclear D gene. The germline V gene encodes CDR1 SGHTA and CDR2 FQGNSA. V shed 3 bases and J shed 3 bases, with 5 bases lying between them. The CDR3 is 12 residues long. The chain's CDR3 is CASSLLKETQYF. As DNA, the CDR3 is TGTGCCAGCAGCTTGCTAAAAGAGACCCAGTACTTC.

The chain's CDR3 is CASSLGSGPSTDTQYF. Written as DNA, the CDR3 is TGCGCCAGCAGCTTGGGGTCCGGCCCTAGCACAGATACGCAGTATTTT. V is TRBV5-1 and J is TRBJ2-3; no clear D. V lost 0 bases, J lost 0 bases, and 11 bases lay in between. The CDR3 is 16 residues long. Germline lookup yields CDR1 SGHRS and CDR2 YFSETQ.